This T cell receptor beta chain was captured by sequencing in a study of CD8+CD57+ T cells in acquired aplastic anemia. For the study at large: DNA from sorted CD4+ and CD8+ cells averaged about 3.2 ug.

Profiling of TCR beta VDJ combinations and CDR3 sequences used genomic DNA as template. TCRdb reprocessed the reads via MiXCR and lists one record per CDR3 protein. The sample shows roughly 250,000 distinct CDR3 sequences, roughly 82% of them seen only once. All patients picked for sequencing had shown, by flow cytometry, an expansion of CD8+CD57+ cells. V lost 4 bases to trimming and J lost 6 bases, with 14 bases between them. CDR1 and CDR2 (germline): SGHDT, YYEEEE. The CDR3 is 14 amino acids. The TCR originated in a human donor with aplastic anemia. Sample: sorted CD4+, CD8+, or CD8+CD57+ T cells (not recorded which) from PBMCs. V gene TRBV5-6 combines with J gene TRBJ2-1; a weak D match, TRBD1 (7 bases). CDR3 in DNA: TGTGCCAGCAGCCTGGAGGGGGCCTCCAATGAGCAGTTCTTC. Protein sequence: CASSLEGASNEQFF.